A single sample is the source of the 14 T cell receptor beta chains below, sequenced in a study of blood T cell repertoires in COVID-19. Sequenced by immunoSEQ multiplex PCR; TCRdb stores in-frame clones only, minus some. Here the sample spans approximately 400,000 clones, roughly 90% being singletons. The sequenced material came from peripheral blood. The receptors were gathered from a man aged 40-50 years with acute or convalescent COVID-19.

The rearrangement joins TRBV11-3 to TRBJ2-1, with D perhaps matching TRBD1 or TRBD2 (6 bases each). The CDR3 loop spans 16 amino acids. The V gene lost 5 bases and the J gene lost 0 bases, with 14 bases spanning the gap. Germline V gene lookup returns CDR1 SGHNT and CDR2 YENEEA. This CDR3 is CASSIGGRSSYNEQFF. Here the CDR3 DNA reads TGTGCCAGCAGCATAGGGGGGCGCAGCTCCTACAATGAGCAGTTCTTC.

This rearrangement joins TRBV4-1 to TRBJ1-6, with 8 bases lining up with TRBD1. V was clipped by 2 bases and J by 7 bases; unmatched bases: 7. CDR3 length: 16 amino acids. In germline, CDR1 is MGHRA, CDR2 YSYEKL. CDR3 residues: CASSQTRTGINSPLHF. The DNA for the CDR3 is TGCGCCAGCAGCCAAACCCGGACAGGGATCAATTCACCCCTCCACTTT.

This clone was picked up a small number of times. The V and J genes are TRBV4-2 and TRBJ1-6; tentatively, D is TRBD1 (5 bases). CDR3 length: 16 residues. With 2 bases removed from V and 7 bases from J, the gap between germline ends came to 15 bases. Germline V gives CDR1 LGHNA, CDR2 YNFKEQ. This CDR3 is CASSQNPQGGNSPLHF. The CDR3 DNA follows: TGTGCCAGCAGCCAAAATCCCCAGGGAGGCAATTCACCCCTCCACTTT.

The genes are TRBV30 and TRBJ1-2, with 7 bases fitting TRBD1. J lost 1 base, V lost 5 bases, and 13 bases had no gene match. Germline V gene lookup returns CDR1 GTSNPN and CDR2 SVGIG (reference sequence). This CDR3 has 16 residues. CDR3: CAWESRGQSINYGYTF. The CDR3 bases are TGTGCCTGGGAGTCTAGGGGACAGAGCATTAACTATGGCTACACCTTC. Based on the CDR3 plus reference TRBV30 and TRBJ1-2, the full variable domain is SQTIHQWPATLVQPVGSPLSLECTVEGTSNPNLYWYRQAAGRGLQLLFYSVGIGQISSEVPQNLSASRPQDRQFILSSKKLLLSDSGFYLCAWESRGQSINYGYTFGSGTRLTVV.

V is TRBV21-1 and J is TRBJ1-1; the table's TRBD1 call for D was not verified on the DNA. TRBV21-1 is flagged as a pseudogene. The CDR3 spans 14 residues. The CDR3 protein is CASSNRDRNTEAFF. The CDR3 DNA follows: TGTGCCAGCAGCAACCGGGACAGAAACACTGAAGCTTTCTTT.

This chain links TRBV25-1 with TRBJ1-4, with D hard to call. V shed 3 bases and J shed 8 bases, with 13 bases lying between them. The length of the CDR3 is 14 residues. Looked up from germline, CDR1 is MGHDK and CDR2 is SYGVNS. The CDR3 loop reads CASSEHGGGEKLFF. DNA of the CDR3: TGTGCCAGCAGTGAGCACGGAGGTGGAGAAAAACTGTTTTTT.

In this sample, this clone turned up once. The chain is built from TRBV6-5 and TRBJ1-2, with 10 bases that match TRBD1. The CDR3 totals 15 residues. Germline-derived CDR1 and CDR2 are MNHEY and SVGAGI. After removal of 4 bases from V and 5 bases from J, the junction contained 7 bases not matched to a gene. The CDR3 nucleotides read TGTGCCAGCAGTTTCCGGGACAGGGGCGCTTATGGCTACACCTTC. This translates into CASSFRDRGAYGYTF.

The chain recombines TRBV19 with TRBJ1-5; D perhaps matches TRBD1 (6 bases). The germline V gene has CDR1 LNHDA and CDR2 SQIVND (reference sequence). The CDR3 loop spans 16 amino acids. Trimming left V 4 bases short and J 2 bases short, with 15 bases between. CDR3 protein: CASSTGEGDGNQPQHF. CDR3 DNA: TGTGCCAGTAGTACGGGCGAGGGGGACGGCAATCAGCCCCAGCATTTT.

The chain couples TRBV12-5 to TRBJ2-7; TRBD1 matches 7 bases. The V segment lost 1 base and the J segment 0 bases; nucleotides outside the gene matches: 3. Germline-derived CDR1 and CDR2 are LGHNT and FRNRAP. This CDR3 has 15 amino acids. The CDR3 nucleotides read TGTGCTAGTGGTTTGGAGACAGGGTACTCCTACGAGCAGTACTTC. Residues: CASGLETGYSYEQYF.

This chain uses TRBV21-1 with TRBJ2-3; the table assigns TRBD2, which was not confirmed against the DNA. TRBV21-1 constitutes a pseudogene. The CDR3 contains 17 residues. CDR3 nucleotide sequence: TGTGCCAGCAGCAAAGGTCGCGCTAGCGGGAGAGAAGATACGCAGTATTTT. It codes for CASSKGRASGREDTQYF.

In its sample, this clone was seen a few times. The chain carries TRBV4-2 and TRBJ2-2, with 7 bases matching TRBD1. Germline V gene data show CDR1 as LGHNA and CDR2 as YNFKEQ. The CDR3 has 15 amino acids. Unmatched junction bases numbered 3, after V lost 1 base and J lost 4 bases. The CDR3 loop reads CASSQAGGPTGELFF. CDR3 coding DNA: TGTGCCAGCAGCCAAGCAGGGGGTCCCACCGGGGAGCTGTTTTTT.

In this sample, this clone turned up a few times. The chain links TRBV27 to TRBJ2-3, with 7 bases aligning to TRBD2. CDR3 length: 15 amino acids. V gave up 6 bases and J gave up 5 bases; unmatched junction bases: 11. Looked up from germline, CDR1 is MNHEY and CDR2 is SMNVEV (reference sequence). The CDR3 DNA follows: TGTGCCAGCAGCGACGGGGCGGGAGCGAAAGATACGCAGTATTTT. It yields the protein CASSDGAGAKDTQYF.

This sequence joins TRBV29-1 and TRBJ1-1; the D is unclear. Germline V CDR1 and CDR2: SQVTM, ANQGSEA. The CDR3 is 13 amino acids. Trimming pared 1 base from V and 1 base from J, leaving 7 bases between. DNA for the CDR3: TGCAGCGTTGAAGTCCGAGAGAACACTGAAGCTTTCTTT. It translates to CSVEVRENTEAFF.

Written as DNA, the CDR3 is TGCAGCGTTGAACGGGGAGGGAACACTGAAGCTTTCTTT. Residues: CSVERGGNTEAFF. The chain recombines TRBV29-1 with TRBJ1-1; D remains unclear. Trimming shortened V by 2 bases and J by 1 base, and 8 bases separated the two germline ends. The germline V gene has CDR1 SQVTM and CDR2 ANQGSEA. This CDR3 is 13 amino acids long.